This T cell receptor (beta chain) stems from a study of cytomegalovirus exposure and HLA in healthy donors. Study as a whole: Among the roughly 430 genotyped donors, less than 85% were placed in the Caucasian-associated ancestry cluster.

PCR used 60 Vbeta primers and 13 Jbeta primers. As processed by the authors: Counted up in a later analysis, unique TCR beta chains came to about 80 million, with around 12 million shared. Libraries were prepared by immunoSEQ multiplex PCR; TCRdb keeps only in-frame clonotypes and omits some of them. That table gives V, J and clone size, and the DNA gave D and trimming. This sample carries around 130,000 clones, 81% of them seen once, and the ten largest clones take 5% to 7%. The CDR3 has 15 amino acids. CDR1 and CDR2 (germline): MGHRA, YSYEKL. V lost 0 bases to trimming and J lost 9 bases; unmatched junction nucleotides: 5.

The source of this sequence is a woman aged 35 to 49 in good health and CMV-seropositive. The sequenced material came from PBMCs. This rearrangement joins TRBV4-1 to TRBJ2-1; 10 bases match TRBD2. The chain's CDR3 is CASSQEGTSAPEQFF. The CDR3, as DNA: TGCGCCAGCAGCCAAGAGGGGACTAGCGCTCCTGAGCAGTTCTTC.